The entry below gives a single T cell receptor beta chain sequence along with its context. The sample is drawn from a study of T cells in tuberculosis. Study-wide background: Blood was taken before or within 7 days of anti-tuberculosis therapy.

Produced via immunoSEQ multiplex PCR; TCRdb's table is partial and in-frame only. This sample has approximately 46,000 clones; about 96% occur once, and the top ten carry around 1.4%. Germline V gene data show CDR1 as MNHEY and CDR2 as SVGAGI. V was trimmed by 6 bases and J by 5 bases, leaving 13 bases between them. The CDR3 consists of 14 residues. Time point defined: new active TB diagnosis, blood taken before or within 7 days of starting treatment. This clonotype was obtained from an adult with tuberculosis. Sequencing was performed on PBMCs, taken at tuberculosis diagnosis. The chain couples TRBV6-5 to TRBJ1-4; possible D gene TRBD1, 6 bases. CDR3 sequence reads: CASSYGQLNEKLFF. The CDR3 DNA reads TGTGCCAGCAGCTATGGACAGCTAAATGAAAAACTGTTTTTT.